This is a list of T cell receptor beta chains from one sample in a study of CD8 T cells in Susac syndrome. TCRdb independently ran MiXCR on the immunoSEQ multiplex PCR reads; one entry per CDR3 protein. The table includes 250,000 or so distinct CDR3 sequences, just under 95% detected once. Sequenced: CD4+ T cells from PBMCs. These receptors came from a human donor with multiple sclerosis. The CDR3 runs from the conserved cysteine through the conserved F or W. The order of the fields is D gene, V gene, clone size, J gene, CDR3 protein, CDR3 DNA. The D gene is left open where the match is weak. Clone size is shown for a subset of rows, as once, few, many or a class of expanded clone.

D gene: NA; V gene: TRBV20-1; clone size: NA; J gene: TRBJ1-3; CDR3 protein: CSARAATGPGNTIYF; CDR3 DNA: TGCAGTGCTAGGGCAGCAACGGGTCCTGGAAACACCATATATTTT
D gene: TRBD2; V gene: TRBV13; clone size: once; J gene: TRBJ2-5; CDR3 protein: CASSSYSGGVGETQYF; CDR3 DNA: TGTGCCAGCAGTTCGTATAGCGGGGGGGTCGGTGAGACCCAGTACTTC
D gene: TRBD1; V gene: TRBV5-1; clone size: NA; J gene: TRBJ1-1; CDR3 protein: CASSTPPQGARVKDTEAFF; CDR3 DNA: TGCGCCAGCAGCACCCCACCACAGGGGGCGCGGGTAAAGGACACTGAAGCTTTCTTT
D gene: NA; V gene: TRBV5-6; clone size: NA; J gene: TRBJ1-2; CDR3 protein: CASSLFAGLQIGLYTF; CDR3 DNA: TGTGCCAGCAGCTTATTCGCAGGGTTACAAATCGGCCTCTACACCTTC
D gene: NA; V gene: TRBV5-1; clone size: NA; J gene: TRBJ2-5; CDR3 protein: CASSTGPNQETQYF; CDR3 DNA: TGCGCCAGCAGCACGGGACCTAACCAAGAGACCCAGTACTTC
D gene: TRBD1; V gene: TRBV7-6; clone size: NA; J gene: TRBJ2-3; CDR3 protein: CASSPRQGLTDTQYF; CDR3 DNA: TGTGCCAGCAGCCCACGACAGGGGTTGACAGATACGCAGTATTTT
D gene: TRBD1; V gene: TRBV11-2; clone size: NA; J gene: TRBJ2-7; CDR3 protein: CASSLGGTGPEQYF; CDR3 DNA: TGTGCCAGCAGCTTGGGGGGGACAGGGCCCGAGCAGTACTTC
D gene: TRBD1; V gene: TRBV12-3/TRBV12-4; clone size: once; J gene: TRBJ1-5; CDR3 protein: CASSLGTGGEQPQHF; CDR3 DNA: TGTGCCAGCAGCTTGGGGACAGGGGGCGAACAGCCCCAGCATTTT
D gene: TRBD1; V gene: TRBV19; clone size: NA; J gene: TRBJ1-6; CDR3 protein: CASHLERTGGSPLHF; CDR3 DNA: TGTGCCAGCCATCTCGAAAGGACAGGCGGGTCACCCCTCCACTTT
D gene: TRBD2; V gene: TRBV4-1; clone size: NA; J gene: TRBJ2-2; CDR3 protein: CASSLLGGALPGELFF; CDR3 DNA: TGCGCCAGCAGCCTTCTCGGGGGGGCATTACCCGGGGAGCTGTTTTTT
D gene: TRBD1; V gene: TRBV5-1; clone size: NA; J gene: TRBJ1-4; CDR3 protein: CASSAGQGDEKLFF; CDR3 DNA: TGCGCCAGCAGCGCGGGACAGGGCGATGAAAAACTGTTTTTT
D gene: NA; V gene: TRBV5-1; clone size: NA; J gene: TRBJ2-2; CDR3 protein: CASSSVVDGELFF; CDR3 DNA: TGCGCCAGCAGCTCGGTAGTAGACGGGGAGCTGTTTTTT
D gene: NA; V gene: TRBV9; clone size: NA; J gene: TRBJ2-2; CDR3 protein: CASSVSPGVEGGELFF; CDR3 DNA: TGTGCCAGCAGCGTAAGCCCCGGGGTGGAGGGCGGGGAGCTGTTTTTT
D gene: NA; V gene: TRBV6-1; clone size: NA; J gene: TRBJ2-7; CDR3 protein: CASRRDNYEQYF; CDR3 DNA: TGTGCCAGCAGGCGGGACAACTACGAGCAGTACTTC
D gene: NA; V gene: TRBV12-3/TRBV12-4; clone size: NA; J gene: TRBJ1-6; CDR3 protein: CASSLVGSYNSPLHF; CDR3 DNA: TGTGCCAGCAGTTTAGTCGGATCCTATAATTCACCCCTCCACTTT
D gene: NA; V gene: TRBV28; clone size: NA; J gene: TRBJ1-4; CDR3 protein: CASSLGGEYEKLFF; CDR3 DNA: TGTGCCAGCAGCCTGGGGGGGGAGTACGAAAAACTGTTTTTT
D gene: TRBD2; V gene: TRBV7-2; clone size: NA; J gene: TRBJ2-3; CDR3 protein: CASSRREGLGTDTQYF; CDR3 DNA: TGTGCCAGCAGCCGTAGGGAGGGTTTGGGGACAGATACGCAGTATTTT
D gene: NA; V gene: TRBV5-1; clone size: NA; J gene: TRBJ1-4; CDR3 protein: CASSLGEANEKLFF; CDR3 DNA: TGCGCCAGCAGCTTGGGGGAGGCTAATGAAAAACTGTTTTTT
D gene: NA; V gene: TRBV27; clone size: NA; J gene: TRBJ1-1; CDR3 protein: CASSSNLRGTEAFF; CDR3 DNA: TGTGCCAGCAGTTCGAACCTGAGGGGCACTGAAGCTTTCTTT
D gene: NA; V gene: TRBV5-1; clone size: few; J gene: TRBJ1-1; CDR3 protein: CASSLDGMNTEAFF; CDR3 DNA: TGTGCCAGCAGCTTAGACGGAATGAACACTGAAGCTTTCTTT
D gene: NA; V gene: TRBV3-1; clone size: few; J gene: TRBJ2-7; CDR3 protein: CASSPTDGIPYEQYF; CDR3 DNA: TGTGCCAGCAGCCCTACGGACGGAATACCCTACGAGCAGTACTTC
D gene: NA; V gene: TRBV19; clone size: NA; J gene: TRBJ2-3; CDR3 protein: CASSLYSDTQYF; CDR3 DNA: TGTGCCAGTAGTCTCTACTCCGATACGCAGTATTTT
D gene: TRBD1; V gene: TRBV19; clone size: NA; J gene: TRBJ1-2; CDR3 protein: CASITTGAAYGYTF; CDR3 DNA: TGTGCCAGCATTACAACAGGGGCAGCCTATGGCTACACCTTC
D gene: NA; V gene: TRBV6-5; clone size: once; J gene: TRBJ1-6; CDR3 protein: CASSYSIGADSPLHF; CDR3 DNA: TGTGCCAGCAGTTACTCGATCGGGGCTGATTCACCCCTCCACTTT
D gene: NA; V gene: TRBV15; clone size: NA; J gene: TRBJ1-2; CDR3 protein: CATSRDKGPRYGYTF; CDR3 DNA: TGTGCCACCAGCAGAGACAAGGGCCCGCGCTATGGCTACACCTTC
D gene: TRBD1; V gene: TRBV9; clone size: NA; J gene: TRBJ1-4; CDR3 protein: CASSPRRDRSPSNEKLFF; CDR3 DNA: TGTGCCAGCAGCCCGCGCCGGGACAGGTCCCCTTCTAATGAAAAACTGTTTTTT
D gene: NA; V gene: TRBV7-6; clone size: NA; J gene: TRBJ1-3; CDR3 protein: CASSLQGFSGNTIYF; CDR3 DNA: TGTGCCAGCAGCCTACAGGGTTTTTCTGGAAACACCATATATTTT
D gene: NA; V gene: TRBV6-1; clone size: NA; J gene: TRBJ1-6; CDR3 protein: CASSLALGDRTSPLHF; CDR3 DNA: TGTGCCAGCAGCCTCGCCTTGGGGGATAGGACTTCACCCCTCCACTTT
D gene: NA; V gene: TRBV5-1; clone size: NA; J gene: TRBJ2-5; CDR3 protein: CASSLEGRVETQYF; CDR3 DNA: TGCGCCAGCAGCTTGGAAGGGCGTGTGGAGACCCAGTACTTC
D gene: NA; V gene: TRBV5-1; clone size: NA; J gene: TRBJ2-7; CDR3 protein: CASSSSGGLYEQYF; CDR3 DNA: TGCGCCAGCAGTTCCTCCGGGGGGCTCTACGAGCAGTACTTC
D gene: NA; V gene: TRBV7-9; clone size: NA; J gene: TRBJ2-5; CDR3 protein: CASSLDTAPYQETQYF; CDR3 DNA: TGTGCCAGCAGCTTGGACACAGCACCCTACCAAGAGACCCAGTACTTC
D gene: TRBD1; V gene: TRBV20-1; clone size: NA; J gene: TRBJ1-2; CDR3 protein: CSARARTGGADGYTF; CDR3 DNA: TGCAGTGCTAGAGCCCGGACAGGGGGCGCGGATGGCTACACCTTC
D gene: NA; V gene: TRBV5-1; clone size: once; J gene: TRBJ1-1; CDR3 protein: CAIPGVYMNTEAFF; CDR3 DNA: TGCGCCATCCCGGGGGTGTACATGAACACTGAAGCTTTCTTT
D gene: NA; V gene: TRBV4-1; clone size: NA; J gene: TRBJ1-5; CDR3 protein: CASSQILAGKPQHF; CDR3 DNA: TGCGCCAGCAGCCAAATATTGGCAGGGAAGCCCCAGCATTTT
D gene: NA; V gene: TRBV11-2; clone size: NA; J gene: TRBJ1-2; CDR3 protein: CASSLDGWDYGYTF; CDR3 DNA: TGTGCCAGCAGCTTAGATGGCTGGGACTATGGCTACACCTTC
D gene: TRBD2; V gene: TRBV19; clone size: NA; J gene: TRBJ2-2; CDR3 protein: CASSIGPGLAGVNTGELFF; CDR3 DNA: TGTGCCAGTAGTATAGGACCGGGACTAGCGGGGGTCAACACCGGGGAGCTGTTTTTT
D gene: TRBD1; V gene: TRBV3-1; clone size: NA; J gene: TRBJ1-2; CDR3 protein: CASSQVRQGSGYTF; CDR3 DNA: TGTGCCAGCAGCCAAGTTCGACAGGGTTCTGGCTACACCTTC
D gene: NA; V gene: TRBV19; clone size: NA; J gene: TRBJ1-5; CDR3 protein: CASSTDYRVRSNQPQHF; CDR3 DNA: TGTGCCAGTAGTACAGATTACAGGGTAAGGAGCAATCAGCCCCAGCATTTT
D gene: NA; V gene: TRBV5-1; clone size: NA; J gene: TRBJ2-7; CDR3 protein: CASSLGQEYEQYF; CDR3 DNA: TGCGCCAGCAGCTTGGGACAGGAGTACGAGCAGTACTTC
D gene: NA; V gene: TRBV3-1; clone size: once; J gene: TRBJ1-4; CDR3 protein: CASSLEGVAKLFF; CDR3 DNA: TGTGCCAGCAGCCTGGAGGGGGTGGCAAAACTGTTTTTT
D gene: NA; V gene: TRBV4-1; clone size: NA; J gene: TRBJ2-1; CDR3 protein: CASSHKQGGRILARNEQFF; CDR3 DNA: TGCGCCAGCAGCCACAAACAGGGAGGGAGGATTCTCGCGCGGAATGAGCAGTTCTTC
D gene: TRBD1; V gene: TRBV18; clone size: NA; J gene: TRBJ2-7; CDR3 protein: CASSPLPLDRAHEQYF; CDR3 DNA: TGTGCCAGCTCACCACTACCCCTGGACAGGGCCCACGAGCAGTACTTC
D gene: NA; V gene: TRBV27; clone size: NA; J gene: TRBJ2-5; CDR3 protein: CASLGQGQETQYF; CDR3 DNA: TGTGCCAGCTTAGGGCAGGGGCAAGAGACCCAGTACTTC
D gene: NA; V gene: TRBV6-1; clone size: few; J gene: TRBJ1-2; CDR3 protein: CASSELGANYGYTF; CDR3 DNA: TGTGCCAGCAGTGAATTGGGTGCGAACTATGGCTACACCTTC
D gene: NA; V gene: TRBV24-1; clone size: once; J gene: TRBJ2-1; CDR3 protein: CATSDTKALNNEQFF; CDR3 DNA: TGTGCCACCAGTGATACTAAGGCGCTTAACAATGAGCAGTTCTTC
D gene: NA; V gene: TRBV15; clone size: NA; J gene: TRBJ2-3; CDR3 protein: CATSGAAPGTDTQYF; CDR3 DNA: TGTGCCACCAGCGGGGCGGCCCCCGGCACAGATACGCAGTATTTT
D gene: NA; V gene: TRBV3-1; clone size: NA; J gene: TRBJ1-5; CDR3 protein: CASSQGQNSNQPQHF; CDR3 DNA: TGTGCCAGCAGCCAGGGGCAGAATAGCAATCAGCCCCAGCATTTT
D gene: NA; V gene: TRBV12-3/TRBV12-4; clone size: once; J gene: TRBJ1-4; CDR3 protein: CASSLAGAEKLFF; CDR3 DNA: TGTGCCAGCAGTTTGGCAGGGGCTGAAAAACTGTTTTTT
D gene: TRBD2; V gene: TRBV4-1; clone size: NA; J gene: TRBJ2-7; CDR3 protein: CASSHSKAGGISYEQYF; CDR3 DNA: TGCGCCAGCAGCCACAGCAAGGCGGGGGGGATTTCCTACGAGCAGTACTTC
D gene: NA; V gene: TRBV28; clone size: NA; J gene: TRBJ2-2; CDR3 protein: CATSTGELFF; CDR3 DNA: TGTGCCACTTCTACCGGGGAGCTGTTTTTT
D gene: NA; V gene: TRBV7-9; clone size: NA; J gene: TRBJ2-2; CDR3 protein: CASRGVGGDTGELFF; CDR3 DNA: TGTGCCAGCAGAGGAGTCGGGGGTGACACCGGGGAGCTGTTTTTT
D gene: NA; V gene: TRBV7-3; clone size: NA; J gene: TRBJ2-1; CDR3 protein: CASSLFWGNEQFF; CDR3 DNA: TGTGCCAGCAGCTTATTTTGGGGTAATGAGCAGTTCTTC
D gene: NA; V gene: TRBV12-3/TRBV12-4; clone size: NA; J gene: TRBJ1-1; CDR3 protein: CASSLAQLTEAFF; CDR3 DNA: TGTGCCAGCAGTTTAGCACAGCTCACTGAAGCTTTCTTT
D gene: NA; V gene: TRBV12-3/TRBV12-4; clone size: NA; J gene: TRBJ1-6; CDR3 protein: CASSFIRGSPLHF; CDR3 DNA: TGTGCCAGCAGTTTCATCCGGGGTTCACCCCTCCACTTT
D gene: TRBD1; V gene: TRBV6-5; clone size: NA; J gene: TRBJ1-1; CDR3 protein: CASSFTFPGQGAYEAFF; CDR3 DNA: TGTGCCAGCAGTTTTACTTTTCCGGGACAGGGGGCATATGAAGCTTTCTTT
D gene: NA; V gene: TRBV7-9; clone size: NA; J gene: TRBJ1-2; CDR3 protein: CASSLGDRTYGYTF; CDR3 DNA: TGTGCCAGCAGCTTGGGAGACAGAACCTATGGCTACACCTTC